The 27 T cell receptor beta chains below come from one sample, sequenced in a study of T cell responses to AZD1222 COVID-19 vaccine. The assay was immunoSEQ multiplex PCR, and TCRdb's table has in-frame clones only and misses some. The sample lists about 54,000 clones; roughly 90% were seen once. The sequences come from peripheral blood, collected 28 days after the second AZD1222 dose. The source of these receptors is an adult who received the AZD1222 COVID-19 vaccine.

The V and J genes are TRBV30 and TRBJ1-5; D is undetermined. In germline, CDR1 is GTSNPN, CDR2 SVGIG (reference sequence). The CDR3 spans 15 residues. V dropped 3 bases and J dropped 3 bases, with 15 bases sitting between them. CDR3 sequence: CAWSGGSGYNQPQHF. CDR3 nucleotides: TGTGCCTGGAGCGGCGGGTCAGGATACAATCAGCCCCAGCATTTT. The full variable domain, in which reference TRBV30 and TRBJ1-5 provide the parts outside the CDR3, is SQTIHQWPATLVQPVGSPLSLECTVEGTSNPNLYWYRQAAGRGLQLLFYSVGIGQISSEVPQNLSASRPQDRQFILSSKKLLLSDSGFYLCAWSGGSGYNQPQHFGDGTRLSIL.

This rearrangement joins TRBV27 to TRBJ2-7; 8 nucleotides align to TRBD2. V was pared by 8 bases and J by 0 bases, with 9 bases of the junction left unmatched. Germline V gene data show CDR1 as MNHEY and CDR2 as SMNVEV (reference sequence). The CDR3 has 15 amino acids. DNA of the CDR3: TGTGCCAGCTTTCCCCGCGGGGGGAGCTCCTACGAGCAGTACTTC. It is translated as CASFPRGGSSYEQYF.

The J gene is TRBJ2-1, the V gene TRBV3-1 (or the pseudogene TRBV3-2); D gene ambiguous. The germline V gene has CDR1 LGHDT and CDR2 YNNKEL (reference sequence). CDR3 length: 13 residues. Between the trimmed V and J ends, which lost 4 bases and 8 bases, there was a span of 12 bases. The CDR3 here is CASSRMSRDEQFF. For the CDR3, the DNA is TGTGCCAGCAGCCGTATGAGTAGGGATGAGCAGTTCTTC.

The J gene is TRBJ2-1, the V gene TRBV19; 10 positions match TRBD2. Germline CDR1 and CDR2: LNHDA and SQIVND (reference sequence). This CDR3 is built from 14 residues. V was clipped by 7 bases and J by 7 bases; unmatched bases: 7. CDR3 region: CASNLAGDRNEQFF. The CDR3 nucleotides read TGTGCCAGTAATCTAGCGGGAGATAGGAATGAGCAGTTCTTC. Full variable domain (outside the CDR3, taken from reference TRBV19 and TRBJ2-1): DGGITQSPKYLFRKEGQNVTLSCEQNLNHDAMYWYRQDPGQGLRLIYYSQIVNDFQKGDIAEGYSVSREKKESFPLTVTSAQKNPTAFYLCASNLAGDRNEQFFGPGTRLTVL.

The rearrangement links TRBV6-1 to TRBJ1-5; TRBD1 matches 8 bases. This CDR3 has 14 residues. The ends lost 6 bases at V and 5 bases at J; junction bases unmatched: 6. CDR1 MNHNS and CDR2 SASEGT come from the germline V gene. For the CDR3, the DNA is TGTGCCAGCAGGCCAACAGGGGGGGATCAGCCCCAGCATTTT. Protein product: CASRPTGGDQPQHF.

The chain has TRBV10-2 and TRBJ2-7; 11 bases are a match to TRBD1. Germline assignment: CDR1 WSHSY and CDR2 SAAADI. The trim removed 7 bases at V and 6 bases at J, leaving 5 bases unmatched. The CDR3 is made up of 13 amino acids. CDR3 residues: CASNRDRGAEQYF. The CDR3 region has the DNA TGCGCCAGCAACCGGGACAGGGGGGCCGAGCAGTACTTC.

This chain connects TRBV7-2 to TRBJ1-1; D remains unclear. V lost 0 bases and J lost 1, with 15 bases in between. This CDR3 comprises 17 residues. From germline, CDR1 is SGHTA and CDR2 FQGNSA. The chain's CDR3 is CASSLALGGAGNTEAFF. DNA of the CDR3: TGTGCCAGCAGCTTAGCACTAGGCGGTGCAGGGAACACTGAAGCTTTCTTT.

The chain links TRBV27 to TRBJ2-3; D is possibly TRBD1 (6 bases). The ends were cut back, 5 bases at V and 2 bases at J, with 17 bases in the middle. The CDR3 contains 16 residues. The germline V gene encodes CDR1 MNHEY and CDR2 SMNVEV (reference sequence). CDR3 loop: CASSLSLGQLTDTQYF. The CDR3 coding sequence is TGTGCCAGCAGTCTAAGCTTGGGACAACTCACAGATACGCAGTATTTT.

CDR3 nucleotide sequence: TGTGCCAGCACCACACGGGGCTACGAGCAGTACTTC. Translated, it gives CASTTRGYEQYF. The chain is built from TRBV12-3 or TRBV12-4 and TRBJ2-7; tentative D call: TRBD2 (5 bases). Between the trimmed V and J ends, which lost 7 bases and 3 bases, there was a span of 10 bases. The CDR3 spans 12 residues.

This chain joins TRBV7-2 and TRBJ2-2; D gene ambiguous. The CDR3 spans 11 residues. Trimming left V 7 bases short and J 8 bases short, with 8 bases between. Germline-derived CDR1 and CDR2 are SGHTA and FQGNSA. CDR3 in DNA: TGTGCCAGCAACCTTGGGGGGGAGCTGTTTTTT. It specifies CASNLGGELFF.

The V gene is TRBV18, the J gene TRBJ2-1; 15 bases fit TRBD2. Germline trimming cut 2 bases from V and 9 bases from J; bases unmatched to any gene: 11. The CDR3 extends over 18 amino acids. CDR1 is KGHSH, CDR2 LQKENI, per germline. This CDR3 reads CASSPTLGLAGGWGEQFF. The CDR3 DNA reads TGTGCCAGCTCACCAACCTTGGGACTAGCGGGAGGTTGGGGTGAGCAGTTCTTC.

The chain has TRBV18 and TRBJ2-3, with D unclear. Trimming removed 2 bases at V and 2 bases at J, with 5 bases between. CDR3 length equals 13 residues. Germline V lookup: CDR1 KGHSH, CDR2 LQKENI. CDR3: CASSPRATDTQYF. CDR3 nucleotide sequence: TGTGCCAGCTCACCAAGGGCCACAGATACGCAGTATTTT.

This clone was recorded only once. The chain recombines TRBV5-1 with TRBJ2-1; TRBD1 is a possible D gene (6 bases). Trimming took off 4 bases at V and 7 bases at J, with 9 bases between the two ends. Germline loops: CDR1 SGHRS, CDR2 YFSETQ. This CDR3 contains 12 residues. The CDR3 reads CASSQRGNEQFF. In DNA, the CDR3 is TGCGCCAGCAGCCAAAGGGGGAATGAGCAGTTCTTC.

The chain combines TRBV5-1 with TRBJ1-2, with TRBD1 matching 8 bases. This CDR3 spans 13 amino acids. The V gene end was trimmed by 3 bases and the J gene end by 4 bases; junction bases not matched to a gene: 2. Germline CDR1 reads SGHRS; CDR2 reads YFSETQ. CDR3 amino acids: CASSSGGSYGYTF. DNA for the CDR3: TGCGCCAGCAGCTCAGGGGGCAGCTATGGCTACACCTTC.

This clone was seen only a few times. CDR3 residues: CASSPLPGDRDPYEQYF. The CDR3 DNA reads TGTGCCAGCAGCCCACTCCCCGGGGACAGGGATCCCTACGAGCAGTACTTC. The J gene is TRBJ2-7, the V gene TRBV11-3; 9 bases align to TRBD1. Germline V CDR1 and CDR2: SGHNT, YENEEA. This CDR3 is built from 17 residues. V gave up 5 bases and J gave up 2 bases; unmatched junction bases: 13.

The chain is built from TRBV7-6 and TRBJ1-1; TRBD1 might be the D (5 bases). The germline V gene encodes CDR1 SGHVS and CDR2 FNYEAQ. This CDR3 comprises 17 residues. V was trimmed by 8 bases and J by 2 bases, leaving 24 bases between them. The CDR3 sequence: CASSRGGEGLSNTEAFF. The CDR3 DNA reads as TGTGCCAGCTCGCGAGGTGGGGAGGGGTTAAGTAACACTGAAGCTTTCTTT.

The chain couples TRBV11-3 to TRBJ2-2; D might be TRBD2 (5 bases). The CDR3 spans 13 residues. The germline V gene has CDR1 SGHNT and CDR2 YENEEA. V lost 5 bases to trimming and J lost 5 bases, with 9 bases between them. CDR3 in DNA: TGTGCCAGCAGCCCCGGAGGTACCGGGGAGCTGTTTTTT. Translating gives CASSPGGTGELFF.

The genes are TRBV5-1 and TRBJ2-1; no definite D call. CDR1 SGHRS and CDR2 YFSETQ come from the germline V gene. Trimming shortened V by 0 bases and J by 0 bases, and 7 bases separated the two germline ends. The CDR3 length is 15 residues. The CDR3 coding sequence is TGCGCCAGCAGCTTGGGAGCGAGCTCCTACAATGAGCAGTTCTTC. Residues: CASSLGASSYNEQFF.

CDR3 loop: CASSYSGHSPTDTQYF. CDR3 DNA: TGTGCCAGCAGTTACTCAGGCCATTCCCCCACAGATACGCAGTATTTT. This chain links TRBV6-5 with TRBJ2-3, with no clear D. Germline lookup yields CDR1 MNHEY and CDR2 SVGAGI. Trimming cost V 0 bases and J 2 bases, with 12 bases left between them. The CDR3 is 16 residues long.

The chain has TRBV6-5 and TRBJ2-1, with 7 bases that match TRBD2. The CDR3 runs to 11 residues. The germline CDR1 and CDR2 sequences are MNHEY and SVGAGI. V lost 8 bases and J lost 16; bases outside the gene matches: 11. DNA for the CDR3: TGTGCCAGCGGGAGGGAACTAGTCGATTTCTTC. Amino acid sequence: CASGRELVDFF.

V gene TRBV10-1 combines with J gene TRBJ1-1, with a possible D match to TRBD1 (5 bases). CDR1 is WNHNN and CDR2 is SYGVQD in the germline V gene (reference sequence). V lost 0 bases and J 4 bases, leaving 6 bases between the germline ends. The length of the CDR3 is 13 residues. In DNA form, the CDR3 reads TGCGCCAGCAGTGAGTCGGGACGCACTGAAGCTTTCTTT. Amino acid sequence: CASSESGRTEAFF.

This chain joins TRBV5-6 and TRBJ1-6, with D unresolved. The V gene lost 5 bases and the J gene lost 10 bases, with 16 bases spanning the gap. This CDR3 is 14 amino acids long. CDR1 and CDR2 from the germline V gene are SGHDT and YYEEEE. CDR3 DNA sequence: TGTGCCAGCAGTTTGCCCCAAGCGGAGTCACCCCTCCACTTT. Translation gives CASSLPQAESPLHF. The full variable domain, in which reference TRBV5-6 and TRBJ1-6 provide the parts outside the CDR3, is DAGVTQSPTHLIKTRGQQVTLRCSPKSGHDTVSWYQQALGQGPQFIFQYYEEEERQRGNFPDRFSGHQFPNYSSELNVNALLLGDSALYLCASSLPQAESPLHFGNGTRLTVT.

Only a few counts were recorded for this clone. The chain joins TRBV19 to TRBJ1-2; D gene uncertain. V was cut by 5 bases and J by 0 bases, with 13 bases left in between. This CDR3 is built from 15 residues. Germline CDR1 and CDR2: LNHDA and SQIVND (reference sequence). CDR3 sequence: CASSPRTGTNYGYTF. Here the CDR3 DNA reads TGTGCCAGTAGTCCGAGGACGGGGACTAACTATGGCTACACCTTC. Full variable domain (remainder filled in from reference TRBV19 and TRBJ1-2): DGGITQSPKYLFRKEGQNVTLSCEQNLNHDAMYWYRQDPGQGLRLIYYSQIVNDFQKGDIAEGYSVSREKKESFPLTVTSAQKNPTAFYLCASSPRTGTNYGYTFGSGTRLTVV.

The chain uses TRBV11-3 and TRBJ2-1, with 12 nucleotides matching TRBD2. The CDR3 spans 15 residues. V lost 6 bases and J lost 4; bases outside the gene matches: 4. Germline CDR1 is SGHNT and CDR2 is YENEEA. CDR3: CASRMGLAGYNEQFF. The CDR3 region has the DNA TGTGCCAGCAGAATGGGACTAGCGGGTTACAATGAGCAGTTCTTC.

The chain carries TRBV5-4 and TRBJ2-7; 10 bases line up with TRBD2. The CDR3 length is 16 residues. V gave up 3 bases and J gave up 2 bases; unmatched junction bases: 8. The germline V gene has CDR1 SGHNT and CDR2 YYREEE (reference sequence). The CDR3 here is CASSSLRAGGPYEQYF. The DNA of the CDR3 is TGTGCCAGCAGCTCCCTTCGAGCGGGAGGGCCCTACGAGCAGTACTTC.

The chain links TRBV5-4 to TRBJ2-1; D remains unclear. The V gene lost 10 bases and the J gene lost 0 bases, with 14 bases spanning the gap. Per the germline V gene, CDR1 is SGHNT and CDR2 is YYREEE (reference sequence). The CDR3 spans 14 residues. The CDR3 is CALCDFSSYNEQFF. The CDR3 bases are TGTGCCCTCTGCGACTTTAGCTCCTACAATGAGCAGTTCTTC.

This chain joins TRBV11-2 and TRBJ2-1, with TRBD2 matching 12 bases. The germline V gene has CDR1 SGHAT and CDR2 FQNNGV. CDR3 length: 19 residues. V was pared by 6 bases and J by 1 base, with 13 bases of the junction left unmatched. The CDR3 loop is CASRPLRTSGKRSYNEQFF. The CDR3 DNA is TGTGCCAGCAGACCCCTTCGGACTAGCGGGAAGAGGTCCTACAATGAGCAGTTCTTC.